Each of the 21 T cell receptor beta chains below was sequenced from the same sample in a study of cytomegalovirus exposure and HLA in healthy donors (dated by TCRdb to about 2017). Library prep was done by the immunoSEQ multiplex PCR assay. TCRdb provides this immuneACCESS table in a form limited to in-frame rearrangements. Some clones are lacking; in checked studies, under half of them reflect an unresolved V gene, and why the rest are absent is not known. In this sample the table shows 190,000 or so clones, about 80% of which occur a single time. 2.5% to 3% of the sample lies in the top ten. Sequencing was carried out using PBMCs. The receptors were gathered from a woman aged 18-35 years in good health and CMV-seropositive.

On this clone: The same CDR3 is also encoded by other DNA sequences in this sample. The rearrangement joins TRBV5-1 to TRBJ2-7; TRBD2 agrees at 7 bases. With 0 bases clipped from V and 4 bases from J, the junction kept 7 bases outside the gene matches. The CDR3 is made up of 15 amino acids. Germline V gives CDR1 SGHRS, CDR2 YFSETQ. Written as DNA, the CDR3 is TGCGCCAGCAGCTTGGATTCGCGGGGGAGGTACGAGCAGTACTTC. As protein: CASSLDSRGRYEQYF. Filled out from reference TRBV5-1 and TRBJ2-7, the complete variable domain reads KAGVTQTPRYLIKTRGQQVTLSCSPISGHRSVSWYQQTPGQGLQFLFEYFSETQRNKGNFPGRFSGRQFSNSRSEMNVSTLELGDSALYLCASSLDSRGRYEQYFGPGTRLTVT.

This clone was detected only a few times. The chain uses TRBV2 and TRBJ2-7; D may be TRBD2 (7 bases). This CDR3 is built from 14 residues. V was cut by 8 bases and J by 1 base, with 15 bases left in between. Germline V gene data show CDR1 as SNHLY and CDR2 as FYNNEI. The CDR3 sequence is CASGRGGSSYEQYF. CDR3 bases: TGTGCCAGCGGGAGGGGGGGCAGTTCCTACGAGCAGTACTTC. Using reference TRBV2 and TRBJ2-7 for the parts outside the CDR3, the full variable domain is EPEVTQTPSHQVTQMGQEVILRCVPISNHLYFYWYRQILGQKVEFLVSFYNNEISEKSEIFDDQFSVERPDGSNFTLKIRSTKLEDSAMYFCASGRGGSSYEQYFGPGTRLTVT.

The chain combines TRBV2 with TRBJ1-2; 8 bases are a match to TRBD1. This CDR3 contains 14 residues. Per germline, CDR1 SNHLY and CDR2 FYNNEI. V gave up 6 bases and J gave up 6 bases; unmatched junction bases: 9. CDR3: CASSGGQGGHGYTF. CDR3 nucleotides: TGTGCCAGCAGCGGAGGACAGGGCGGACATGGCTACACCTTC.

The chain recombines TRBV6-1 with TRBJ2-7, with 8 bases identical to TRBD1. Per the germline V gene, CDR1 is MNHNS and CDR2 is SASEGT. The CDR3 has 13 residues. V lost 11 bases and J lost 9; bases outside the gene matches: 15. In nucleotides, the CDR3 is TGTGCCGGGGCAAGGGACAGGACCCCCCTGCAGTACTTC. Its translation: CAGARDRTPLQYF.

J is TRBJ2-7 and V is TRBV6-1; D unclear. In germline, CDR1 is MNHNS, CDR2 SASEGT. Trimming cost V 5 bases and J 3 bases, with 11 bases left between them. This CDR3 is built from 13 residues. CDR3 sequence: CASSQGQHYEQYF. DNA of the CDR3: TGTGCCAGCAGTCAAGGGCAACACTACGAGCAGTACTTC.

The rearrangement joins TRBV7-9 to TRBJ2-7, with 10 bases that match TRBD2. Germline CDR1 reads SEHNR; CDR2 reads FQNEAQ (reference sequence). V lost 5 bases to trimming and J lost 2 bases; unmatched junction nucleotides: 3. The CDR3 totals 14 residues. Here the CDR3 reads CASSPSGGAYEQYF. The CDR3 DNA follows: TGTGCCAGCAGCCCTAGCGGGGGAGCCTACGAGCAGTACTTC. Complete variable domain (other parts from reference TRBV7-9 and TRBJ2-7): DTGVSQNPRHKITKRGQNVTFRCDPISEHNRLYWYRQTLGQGPEFLTYFQNEAQLEKSRLLSDRFSAERPKGSFSTLEIQRTEQGDSAMYLCASSPSGGAYEQYFGPGTRLTVT.

The CDR3 region is CASSLDRSDQPQHF. The DNA of the CDR3 is TGTGCCAGCAGCTTAGACAGGAGTGATCAGCCCCAGCATTTT. This sequence joins TRBV7-9 and TRBJ1-5; tentatively, D is TRBD1 (5 bases). The CDR3 is 14 residues long. V gave up 1 base and J gave up 5 bases, with 9 bases separating them. Germline V gene sequence: CDR1 SEHNR, CDR2 FQNEAQ (reference sequence).

V gene TRBV6-1 combines with J gene TRBJ1-3; possibly TRBD1 for D (6 bases). CDR3 length equals 18 residues. Looked up from germline, CDR1 is MNHNS and CDR2 is SASEGT. Trimming stripped 2 bases from V and 1 base from J, with 18 bases between. The CDR3 region has the DNA TGTGCCAGCAGTGAAATTTGGACAGTAGAAACTTCTGGAAACACCATATATTTT. It yields the protein CASSEIWTVETSGNTIYF.

As DNA, the CDR3 is TGTGCCAGCAGCTTGAGGCCCGGGGAAGAGACCCAGTACTTC. Translation: CASSLRPGEETQYF. The chain joins TRBV7-2 to TRBJ2-5, with D perhaps matching TRBD2 (5 bases). The ends were cut back, 3 bases at V and 3 bases at J, with 11 bases in the middle. Germline assignment: CDR1 SGHTA and CDR2 FQGNSA. The length of the CDR3 is 14 residues.

The chain uses TRBV6-1 and TRBJ1-4; D is ambiguous. V was cut by 0 bases and J by 7 bases, with 12 bases left in between. The CDR3 extends over 15 amino acids. Germline values: CDR1 MNHNS, CDR2 SASEGT. CDR3 sequence reads: CASSEAVEGGEKLFF. The DNA for the CDR3 is TGTGCCAGCAGTGAAGCGGTAGAGGGTGGTGAAAAACTGTTTTTT.

The chain links TRBV6-6 to TRBJ2-7, with 8 bases fitting TRBD1. V shed 10 bases and J 2 bases; nucleotides not matched to a gene: 10. The germline CDR1 and CDR2 sequences are MNHNY and SVGAGI (reference sequence). CDR3 length: 14 amino acids. CDR3 sequence (DNA): TGTGCCACCCGGCAGACAGGGGCCCCCTACGAGCAGTACTTC. Protein product: CATRQTGAPYEQYF.

A few counts support this clone. This chain joins TRBV28 and TRBJ1-1; weak D call: TRBD1 (5 bases). V shed 3 bases and J shed 2 bases, with 10 bases lying between them. In germline, CDR1 is MDHEN, CDR2 SYDVKM. This CDR3 is 14 amino acids long. The CDR3 protein is CASSLGRANTEAFF. CDR3 bases: TGTGCCAGCAGTTTGGGCAGGGCTAACACTGAAGCTTTCTTT.

This clone was counted once. The chain uses TRBV7-9 and TRBJ2-1; perhaps TRBD2 as D (6 bases). CDR1 SEHNR and CDR2 FQNEAQ come from the germline V gene (reference sequence). There are 12 residues in the CDR3. The V end was cut by 8 bases, the J end by 8 bases, with 13 bases between. As DNA, the CDR3 is TGTGCCAGCGGGAGGAGTTTCGATGAGCAGTTCTTC. It specifies CASGRSFDEQFF.

The rearrangement joins TRBV4-2 to TRBJ2-3; 10 nucleotides agree with TRBD2. Looked up from germline, CDR1 is LGHNA and CDR2 is YNFKEQ. Trimming at V came to 4 bases and at J to 0 bases, leaving 16 bases not matched to a gene. The CDR3 extends over 20 amino acids. The CDR3 loop is CASSPKTTSGRRDSTDTQYF. In nucleotides, the CDR3 is TGTGCCAGCAGCCCGAAGACGACTAGCGGGCGACGCGATAGCACAGATACGCAGTATTTT.

The chain joins TRBV4-2 to TRBJ1-2; D is possibly TRBD1 (6 bases). Per germline, CDR1 LGHNA and CDR2 YNFKEQ. V was clipped by 0 bases and J by 2 bases, with 16 bases between them. This CDR3 has 17 amino acids. The CDR3 is CASSQDFLLTGNYGYTF. For the CDR3, the DNA is TGTGCCAGCAGCCAAGATTTTCTGTTGACAGGCAACTATGGCTACACCTTC.

The rearrangement links TRBV2 to TRBJ1-5; D gene unclear. The CDR3 loop spans 11 amino acids. Looked up from germline, CDR1 is SNHLY and CDR2 is FYNNEI. The CDR3 DNA follows: TGTGCGGCAGGAAGCAATCAGCCCCAGCATTTT. This gives the protein CAAGSNQPQHF.

The chain employs TRBV7-7 and TRBJ2-3; 9 bases agree with TRBD2. The J segment lost 1 base and the V segment lost 1 base, leaving 15 bases of the junction unmatched. The germline gives CDR1 SSHAT, CDR2 FNYEAQ (reference sequence). The CDR3 covers 20 residues. In DNA form, the CDR3 reads TGTGCCAGCAGCTTAGGTCCAGCGGGGGGCCTGGTGATTGGCACAGATACGCAGTATTTT. Translating it yields CASSLGPAGGLVIGTDTQYF.

This chain joins TRBV5-6 and TRBJ1-1; unclear D gene. Germline V gives CDR1 SGHDT, CDR2 YYEEEE. The V end lost 4 bases, the J end lost 1 base, and 17 bases lay between the germline ends. The CDR3 length is 16 residues. The CDR3 loop is CASSPSGGQGNTEAFF. CDR3 coding DNA: TGTGCCAGCAGCCCTTCGGGAGGTCAAGGGAACACTGAAGCTTTCTTT.

The CDR3 coding sequence is TGTGCCAGCAGCTTCAGGGGGCTCGCAGATACGCAGTATTTT. Encoded protein: CASSFRGLADTQYF. V is TRBV7-9 and J is TRBJ2-3; 8 bases are a match to TRBD1. Germline-derived CDR1 and CDR2 are SEHNR and FQNEAQ (reference sequence). Trimming removed 3 bases from V and 4 bases from J; junction bases left unmatched: 3. The CDR3 extends over 14 amino acids.

This clone was counted a few times. The genes are TRBV5-1 and TRBJ1-3; D is unclear. Germline lookup yields CDR1 SGHRS and CDR2 YFSETQ. This CDR3 region has 13 residues. V was clipped by 1 base and J by 6 bases, with 8 bases between them. This CDR3 reads CASSLKIANTIYF. CDR3 DNA sequence: TGCGCCAGCAGCTTGAAGATAGCAAACACCATATATTTT.

This CDR3 is CASSPHGRGNQPQHF. The CDR3 bases are TGTGCCAGCAGCCCACATGGGAGGGGCAATCAGCCCCAGCATTTT. The chain links TRBV7-8 to TRBJ1-5; no clear D. CDR3 size: 15 residues. The V end was cut by 5 bases, the J end by 2 bases, with 13 bases between. CDR1 SGHVS and CDR2 FQNEAQ come from the germline V gene.